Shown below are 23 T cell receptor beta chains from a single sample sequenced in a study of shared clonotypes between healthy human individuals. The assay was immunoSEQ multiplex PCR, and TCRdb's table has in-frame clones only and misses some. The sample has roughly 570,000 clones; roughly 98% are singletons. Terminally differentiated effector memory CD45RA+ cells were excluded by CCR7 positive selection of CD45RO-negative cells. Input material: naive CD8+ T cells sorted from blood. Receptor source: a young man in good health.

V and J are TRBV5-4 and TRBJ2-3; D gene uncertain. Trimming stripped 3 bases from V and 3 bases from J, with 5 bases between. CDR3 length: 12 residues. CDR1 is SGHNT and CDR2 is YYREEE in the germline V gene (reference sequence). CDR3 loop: CASSSWTDTQYF. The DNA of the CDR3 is TGTGCCAGCAGCTCCTGGACAGATACGCAGTATTTT.

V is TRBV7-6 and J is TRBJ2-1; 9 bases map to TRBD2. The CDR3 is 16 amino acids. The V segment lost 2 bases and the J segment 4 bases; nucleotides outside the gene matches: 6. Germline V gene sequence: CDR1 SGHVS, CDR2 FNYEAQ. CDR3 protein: CASSLFQREVYNEQFF. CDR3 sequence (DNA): TGTGCCAGCAGCTTATTTCAGCGGGAGGTGTACAATGAGCAGTTCTTC.

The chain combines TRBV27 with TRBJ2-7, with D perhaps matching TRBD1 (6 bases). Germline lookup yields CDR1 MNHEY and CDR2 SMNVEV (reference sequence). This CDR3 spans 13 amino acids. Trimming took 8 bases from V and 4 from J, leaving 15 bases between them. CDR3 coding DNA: TGTGCCAGCGGACCAGGGGTCGCGTACGAGCAGTACTTC. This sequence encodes CASGPGVAYEQYF.

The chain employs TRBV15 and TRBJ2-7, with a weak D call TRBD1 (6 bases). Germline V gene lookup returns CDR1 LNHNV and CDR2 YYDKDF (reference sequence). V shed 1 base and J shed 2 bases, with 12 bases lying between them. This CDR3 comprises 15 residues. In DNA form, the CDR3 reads TGTGCCACCAGCAGAGTACAGGGTATGGCCTACGAGCAGTACTTC. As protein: CATSRVQGMAYEQYF. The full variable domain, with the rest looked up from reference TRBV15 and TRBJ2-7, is DAMVIQNPRYQVTQFGKPVTLSCSQTLNHNVMYWYQQKSSQAPKLLFHYYDKDFNNEADTPDNFQSRRPNTSFCFLDIRSPGLGDTAMYLCATSRVQGMAYEQYFGPGTRLTVT.

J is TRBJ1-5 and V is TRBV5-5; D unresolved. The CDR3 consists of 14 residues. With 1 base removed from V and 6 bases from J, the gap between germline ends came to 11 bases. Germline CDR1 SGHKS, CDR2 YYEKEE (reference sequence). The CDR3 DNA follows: TGTGCCAGCAGCTTGAGGTCGGCGGGTCAGCCCCAGCATTTT. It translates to CASSLRSAGQPQHF.

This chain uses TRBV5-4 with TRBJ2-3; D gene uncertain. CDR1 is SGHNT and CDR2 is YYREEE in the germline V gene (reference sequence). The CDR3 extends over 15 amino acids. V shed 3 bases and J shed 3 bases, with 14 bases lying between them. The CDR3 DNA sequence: TGTGCCAGCAGCTGGACGGACCTTCAAACAGATACGCAGTATTTT. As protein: CASSWTDLQTDTQYF.

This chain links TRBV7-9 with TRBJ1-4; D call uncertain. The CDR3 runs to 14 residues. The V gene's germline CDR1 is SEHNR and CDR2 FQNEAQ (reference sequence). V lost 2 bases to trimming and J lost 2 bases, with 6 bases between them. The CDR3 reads CASSLPPTNEKLFF. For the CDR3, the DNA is TGTGCCAGCAGCTTACCTCCGACTAATGAAAAACTGTTTTTT.

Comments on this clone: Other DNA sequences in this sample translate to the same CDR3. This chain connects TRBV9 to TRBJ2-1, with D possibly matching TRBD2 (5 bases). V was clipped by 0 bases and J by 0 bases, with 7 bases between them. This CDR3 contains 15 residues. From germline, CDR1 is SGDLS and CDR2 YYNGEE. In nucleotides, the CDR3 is TGTGCCAGCAGCGTAGGGAGGAGCTCCTACAATGAGCAGTTCTTC. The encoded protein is CASSVGRSSYNEQFF.

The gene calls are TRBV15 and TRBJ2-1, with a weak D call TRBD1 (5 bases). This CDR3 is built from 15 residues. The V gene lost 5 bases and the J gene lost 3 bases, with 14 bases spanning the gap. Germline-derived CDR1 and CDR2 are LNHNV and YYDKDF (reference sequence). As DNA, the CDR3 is TGTGCCACCAGCGCAAACCCGACAGACTACAATGAGCAGTTCTTC. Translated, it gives CATSANPTDYNEQFF.

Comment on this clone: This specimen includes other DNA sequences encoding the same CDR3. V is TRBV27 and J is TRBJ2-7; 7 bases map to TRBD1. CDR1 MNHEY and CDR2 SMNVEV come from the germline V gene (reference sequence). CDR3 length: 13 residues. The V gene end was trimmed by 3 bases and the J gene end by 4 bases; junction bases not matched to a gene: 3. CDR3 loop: CASSLGQLYEQYF. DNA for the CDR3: TGTGCCAGCAGTTTGGGACAGCTATACGAGCAGTACTTC.

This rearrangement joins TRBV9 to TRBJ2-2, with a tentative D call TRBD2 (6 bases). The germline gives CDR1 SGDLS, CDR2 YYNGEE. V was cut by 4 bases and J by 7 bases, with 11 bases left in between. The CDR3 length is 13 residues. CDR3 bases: TGTGCCAGCAGCCGCGGGAATGACGGGGAGCTGTTTTTT. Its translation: CASSRGNDGELFF.

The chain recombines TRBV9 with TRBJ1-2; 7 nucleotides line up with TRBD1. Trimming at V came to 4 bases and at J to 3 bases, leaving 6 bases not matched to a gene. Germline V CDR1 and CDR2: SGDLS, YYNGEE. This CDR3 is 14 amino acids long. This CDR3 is CASSTTTGDYGYTF. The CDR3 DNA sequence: TGTGCCAGCAGCACCACTACAGGGGACTATGGCTACACCTTC.

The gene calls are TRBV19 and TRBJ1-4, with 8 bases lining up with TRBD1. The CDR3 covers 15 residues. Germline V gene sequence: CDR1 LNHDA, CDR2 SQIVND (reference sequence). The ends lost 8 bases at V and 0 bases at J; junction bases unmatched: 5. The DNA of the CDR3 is TGTGCCAGTTCGTGGACAGGGACAACTAATGAAAAACTGTTTTTT. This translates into CASSWTGTTNEKLFF.

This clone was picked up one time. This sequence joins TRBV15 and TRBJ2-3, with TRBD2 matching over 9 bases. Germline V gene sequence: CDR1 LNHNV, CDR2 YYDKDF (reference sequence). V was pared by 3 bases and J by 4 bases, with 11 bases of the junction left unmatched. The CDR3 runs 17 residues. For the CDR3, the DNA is TGTGCCACCAGCAGCCACTTAGCGGGAGAGGGGGCAGATACGCAGTATTTT. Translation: CATSSHLAGEGADTQYF.

The CDR3 bases are TGCGCCAGCAGCTTGATCGGTAGCGGGAGGCCGGGAGAGACCCAGTACTTC. Translation: CASSLIGSGRPGETQYF. The chain combines TRBV5-1 with TRBJ2-5; 10 bases fit TRBD2. This CDR3 spans 17 amino acids. V gave up 1 base and J gave up 4 bases; unmatched junction bases: 10. CDR1 SGHRS and CDR2 YFSETQ come from the germline V gene.

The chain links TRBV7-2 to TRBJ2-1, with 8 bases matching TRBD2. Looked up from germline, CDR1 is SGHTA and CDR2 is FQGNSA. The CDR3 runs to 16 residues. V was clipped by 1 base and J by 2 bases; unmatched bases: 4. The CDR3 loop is CASSLVSGSTYNEQFF. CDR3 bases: TGTGCCAGCAGCTTAGTCAGCGGGAGCACCTACAATGAGCAGTTCTTC.

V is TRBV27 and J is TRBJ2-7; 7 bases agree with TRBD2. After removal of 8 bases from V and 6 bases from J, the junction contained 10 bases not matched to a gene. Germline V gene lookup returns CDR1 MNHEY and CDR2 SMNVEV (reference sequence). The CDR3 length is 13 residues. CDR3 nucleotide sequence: TGTGCCAGCCGAAGCGGGATCTTTGGCGAGCAGTACTTC. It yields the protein CASRSGIFGEQYF.

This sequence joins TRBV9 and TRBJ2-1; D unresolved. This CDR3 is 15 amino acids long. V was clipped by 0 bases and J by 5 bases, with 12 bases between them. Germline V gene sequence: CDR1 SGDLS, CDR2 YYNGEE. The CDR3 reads CASSVEGSANNEQFF. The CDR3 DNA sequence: TGTGCCAGCAGCGTAGAGGGCAGCGCAAACAATGAGCAGTTCTTC.

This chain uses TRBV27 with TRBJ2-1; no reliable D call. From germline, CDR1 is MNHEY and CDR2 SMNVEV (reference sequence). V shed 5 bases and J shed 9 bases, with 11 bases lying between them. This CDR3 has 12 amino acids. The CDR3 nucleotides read TGTGCCAGCAGTCCCGGGTCCCTTGAGCAGTTCTTC. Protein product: CASSPGSLEQFF.

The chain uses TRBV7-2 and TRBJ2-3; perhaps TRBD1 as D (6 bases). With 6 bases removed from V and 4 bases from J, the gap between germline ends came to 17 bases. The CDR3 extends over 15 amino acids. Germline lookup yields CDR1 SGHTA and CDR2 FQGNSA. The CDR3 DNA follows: TGTGCCAGCAGTTCTGGGACATGGGCGGCAGATACGCAGTATTTT. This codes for CASSSGTWAADTQYF.

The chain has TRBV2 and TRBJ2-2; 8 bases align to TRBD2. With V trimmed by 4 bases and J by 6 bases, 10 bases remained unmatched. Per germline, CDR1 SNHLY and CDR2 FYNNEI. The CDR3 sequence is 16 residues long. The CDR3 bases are TGTGCCAGCAGTGTGTCAGCGGGAGCCCTGCCCGGGGAGCTGTTTTTT. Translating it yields CASSVSAGALPGELFF.

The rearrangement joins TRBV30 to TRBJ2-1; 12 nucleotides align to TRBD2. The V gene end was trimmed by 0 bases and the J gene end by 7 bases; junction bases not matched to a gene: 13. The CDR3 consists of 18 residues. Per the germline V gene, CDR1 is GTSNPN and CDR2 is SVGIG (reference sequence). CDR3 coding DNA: TGTGCCTGGAGTGTAGCTAGCGGGAGGGCTGAGTTGGGGAATGAGCAGTTCTTC. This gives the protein CAWSVASGRAELGNEQFF.

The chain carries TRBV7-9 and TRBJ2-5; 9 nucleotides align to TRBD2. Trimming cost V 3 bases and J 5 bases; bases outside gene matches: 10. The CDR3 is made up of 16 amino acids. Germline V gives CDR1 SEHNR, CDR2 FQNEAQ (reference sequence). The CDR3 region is CASSFLAGLTKETQYF. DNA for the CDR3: TGTGCCAGCAGCTTCCTAGCGGGACTGACTAAGGAGACCCAGTACTTC.